This T cell receptor (beta chain) derives from a study of graft-versus-host responses after intestinal transplantation. Processing was applied to graft tissue in order to liberate intraepithelial and lamina propria lymphocytes. General observations from the study: Allografts of patients with graft-donor T cell macrochimerism showed high graft-versus-host to host-versus-graft clone ratios. GvH clone levels peaked in circulation, and this peak was associated with early post-transplant HvG declines.

Sequenced by immunoSEQ multiplex PCR; TCRdb stores in-frame clones only, minus some. Of about 15,000 clones detected, 60% to 85% appear once; the ten largest clones hold 7.8%. Germline V gene lookup returns CDR1 SEHNR and CDR2 FQNEAQ (reference sequence). V was clipped by 4 bases and J by 1 base, with 7 bases between them. This CDR3 has 13 amino acids. In the case of this clone: What it binds is unknown.

Sample: ileum tissue, taken roughly 70 weeks after intestinal transplant. The sequence came from a human patient who received an intestinal transplant, so some T cells may come from the graft donor. The rearrangement links TRBV7-9 to TRBJ1-1; D not certain. The CDR3 coding sequence is TGTGCCAGCAGCTGGGGAGGGAACACTGAAGCTTTCTTT. Translating it yields CASSWGGNTEAFF.